This record looks at one T cell receptor (beta chain) sequence and its context. These data belong to a study of blood T cell repertoires in COVID-19. The wider study: Italy, Spain and the United States were the sources of the convalescent and acute COVID-19 samples. PBMCs, B-cell-depleted T cells, or T cells provided the cDNA or gDNA that made up the material.

The CDR3 loop spans 14 amino acids. Germline V gives CDR1 SGDLS, CDR2 YYNGEE. V was cut by 3 bases and J by 1 base, with 10 bases left in between. Method: immunoSEQ multiplex PCR; TCRdb's copy keeps in-frame clones and lacks some. The data show roughly 250,000 clones, with over 80% seen just once and roughly 3.6% held by the top ten. The rearrangement uses TRBV9 and TRBJ1-1, with a possible D match to TRBD1 (5 bases). Source material: peripheral blood. The clonotype comes from a woman between 40 and 55 years old with acute or convalescent COVID-19. The CDR3 loop is CASSAIRENTEAFF. CDR3 bases: TGTGCCAGCAGCGCAATCAGGGAGAACACTGAAGCTTTCTTT.